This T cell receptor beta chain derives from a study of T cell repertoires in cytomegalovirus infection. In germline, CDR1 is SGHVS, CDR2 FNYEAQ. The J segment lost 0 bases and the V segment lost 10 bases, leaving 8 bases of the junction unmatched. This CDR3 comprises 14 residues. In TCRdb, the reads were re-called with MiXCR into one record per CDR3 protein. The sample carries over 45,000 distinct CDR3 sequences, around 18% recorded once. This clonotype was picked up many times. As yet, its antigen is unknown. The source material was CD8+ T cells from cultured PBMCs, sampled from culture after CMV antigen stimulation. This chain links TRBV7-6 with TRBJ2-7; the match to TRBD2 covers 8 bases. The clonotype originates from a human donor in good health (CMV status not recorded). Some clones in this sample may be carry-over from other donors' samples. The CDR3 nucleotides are TGTGCCAATCAAGCGGGGGTAAGCTCCTACGAGCAGTACTTC. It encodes CANQAGVSSYEQYF.